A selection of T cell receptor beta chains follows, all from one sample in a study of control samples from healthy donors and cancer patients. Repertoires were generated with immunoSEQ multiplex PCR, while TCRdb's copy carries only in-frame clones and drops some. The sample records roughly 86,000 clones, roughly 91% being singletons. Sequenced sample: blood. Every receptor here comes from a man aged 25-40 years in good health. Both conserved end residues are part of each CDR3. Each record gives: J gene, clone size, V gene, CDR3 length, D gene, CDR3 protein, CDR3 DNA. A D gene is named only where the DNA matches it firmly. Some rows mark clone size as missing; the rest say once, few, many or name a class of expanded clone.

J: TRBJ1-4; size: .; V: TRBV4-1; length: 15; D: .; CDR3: CASSQPQDQSEKLFF; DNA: TGCGCCAGCAGCCAACCCCAGGACCAGTCGGAAAAACTGTTTTTT
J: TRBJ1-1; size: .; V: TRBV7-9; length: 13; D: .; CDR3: CASSPSPDTEAFF; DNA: TGTGCCAGCAGCCCTTCCCCGGACACTGAAGCTTTCTTT
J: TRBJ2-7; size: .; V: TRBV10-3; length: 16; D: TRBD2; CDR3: CAISESIAGGRDEQYF; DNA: TGTGCCATCAGTGAGTCGATAGCGGGGGGCAGGGACGAGCAGTACTTC
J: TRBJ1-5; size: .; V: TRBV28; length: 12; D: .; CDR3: CASNSGNQPQHF; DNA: TGTGCCAGCAATTCGGGCAATCAGCCCCAGCATTTT
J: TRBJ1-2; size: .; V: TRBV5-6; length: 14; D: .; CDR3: CASSLIQGTYGYTF; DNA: TGTGCCAGCAGCTTGATTCAGGGGACCTATGGCTACACCTTC
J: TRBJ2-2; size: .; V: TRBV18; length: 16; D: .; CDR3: CASSPFPTQHTGELFF; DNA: TGTGCCAGCTCACCATTCCCGACACAGCACACCGGGGAGCTGTTTTTT
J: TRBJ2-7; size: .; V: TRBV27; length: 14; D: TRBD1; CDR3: CASSLAGGGYEQYF; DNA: TGTGCCAGCAGCCTCGCAGGGGGCGGGTACGAGCAGTACTTC
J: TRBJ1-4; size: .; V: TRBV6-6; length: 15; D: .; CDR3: CASSSRGATNEKLFF; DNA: TGTGCCAGCAGTTCCCGGGGAGCAACTAATGAAAAACTGTTTTTT
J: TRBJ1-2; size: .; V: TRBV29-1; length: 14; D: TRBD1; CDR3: CSVGSGQGNYGYTF; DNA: TGCAGCGTTGGTTCGGGACAGGGGAACTATGGCTACACCTTC
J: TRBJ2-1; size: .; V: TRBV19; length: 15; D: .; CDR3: CASSSSGQGGNEQFF; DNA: TGTGCCAGTAGTTCAAGCGGCCAGGGCGGCAATGAGCAGTTCTTC
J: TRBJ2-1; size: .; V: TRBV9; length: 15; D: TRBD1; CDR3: CASSVGGGTTGEQFF; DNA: TGTGCCAGCAGCGTAGGAGGGGGCACTACAGGTGAGCAGTTCTTC
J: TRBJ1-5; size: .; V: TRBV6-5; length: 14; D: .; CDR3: CASSLSGRDQPQHF; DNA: TGTGCCAGCAGTCTCAGCGGACGCGATCAGCCCCAGCATTTT
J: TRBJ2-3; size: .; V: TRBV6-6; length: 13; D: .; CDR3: CASSYSSADTQYF; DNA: TGTGCCAGCAGTTACTCTAGCGCAGATACGCAGTATTTT
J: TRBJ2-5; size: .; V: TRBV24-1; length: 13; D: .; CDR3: CATSDSGQETQYF; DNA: TGTGCCACCAGTGACTCCGGACAAGAGACCCAGTACTTC
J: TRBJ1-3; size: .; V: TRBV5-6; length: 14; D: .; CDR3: CASSLYSAGNTIYF; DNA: TGTGCCAGCAGCTTGTATTCTGCTGGAAACACCATATATTTT
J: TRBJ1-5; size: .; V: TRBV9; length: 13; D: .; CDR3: CASSSHRDQPQHF; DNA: TGTGCCAGCAGCTCCCATAGGGATCAGCCCCAGCATTTT
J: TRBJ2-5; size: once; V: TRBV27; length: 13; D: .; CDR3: CASSLLPLETQYF; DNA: TGTGCCAGCAGTTTATTGCCGCTGGAGACCCAGTACTTC
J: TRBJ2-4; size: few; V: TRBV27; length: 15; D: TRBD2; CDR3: CASKTSGGRTNIQYF; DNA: TGTGCCAGCAAGACTAGCGGGGGGCGGACAAACATTCAGTACTTC
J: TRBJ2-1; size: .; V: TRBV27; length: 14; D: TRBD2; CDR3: CASQIAGVYNEQFF; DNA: TGTGCCAGCCAAATAGCGGGGGTCTACAATGAGCAGTTCTTC
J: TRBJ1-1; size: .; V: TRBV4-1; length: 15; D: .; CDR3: CASSLRTAWGTEAFF; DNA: TGCGCCAGCAGCCTAAGGACAGCCTGGGGCACTGAAGCTTTCTTT
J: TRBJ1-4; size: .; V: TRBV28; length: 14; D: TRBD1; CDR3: CASSRQGEDEKLFF; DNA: TGTGCCAGCAGTCGACAGGGGGAGGATGAAAAACTGTTTTTT
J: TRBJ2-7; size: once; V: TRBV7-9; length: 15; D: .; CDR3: CASSLMGEVADEQYF; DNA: TGTGCCAGCAGCTTAATGGGAGAGGTCGCGGACGAGCAGTACTTC
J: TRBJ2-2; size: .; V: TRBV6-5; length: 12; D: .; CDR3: CASSPRTGELFF; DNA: TGTGCCAGCAGCCCACGTACCGGGGAGCTGTTTTTT
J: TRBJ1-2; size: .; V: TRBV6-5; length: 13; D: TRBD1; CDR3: CASTKGQFYGYTF; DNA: TGTGCCAGCACCAAGGGACAGTTCTATGGCTACACCTTC
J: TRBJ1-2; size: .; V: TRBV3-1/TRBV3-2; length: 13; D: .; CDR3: CASSQRPGGGYTF; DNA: TGTGCCAGCAGCCAGAGGCCTGGTGGTGGCTACACCTTC
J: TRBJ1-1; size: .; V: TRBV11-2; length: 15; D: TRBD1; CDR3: CASSLIQGADTEAFF; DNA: TGTGCCAGCAGCTTAATTCAGGGGGCCGACACTGAAGCTTTCTTT
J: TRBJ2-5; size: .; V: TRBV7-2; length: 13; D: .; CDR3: CASSLGGVETQYF; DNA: TGTGCCAGCAGCTTAGGGGGGGTTGAGACCCAGTACTTC
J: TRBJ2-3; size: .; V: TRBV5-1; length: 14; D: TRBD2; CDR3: CASSRAGGADTQYF; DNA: TGCGCCAGCAGTCGAGCGGGAGGGGCAGATACGCAGTATTTT
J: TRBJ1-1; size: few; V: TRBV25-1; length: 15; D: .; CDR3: CASSEWGEVNTEAFF; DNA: TGTGCCAGCAGTGAATGGGGGGAGGTTAACACTGAAGCTTTCTTT
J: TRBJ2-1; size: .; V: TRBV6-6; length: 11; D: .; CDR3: CASVGGNEQFF; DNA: TGTGCCAGCGTCGGGGGCAATGAGCAGTTCTTC
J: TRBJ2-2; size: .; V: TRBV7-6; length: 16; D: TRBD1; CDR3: CASSPRQGFVTGELFF; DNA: TGTGCCAGCAGCCCTAGACAGGGGTTCGTCACCGGGGAGCTGTTTTTT
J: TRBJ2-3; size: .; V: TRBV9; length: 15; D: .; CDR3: CASTQTAQNTDTQYF; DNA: TGTGCCAGCACCCAGACGGCTCAGAACACAGATACGCAGTATTTT
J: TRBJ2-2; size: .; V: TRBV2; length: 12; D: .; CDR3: CASRTTNGELFF; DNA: TGTGCCAGCAGGACAACTAACGGGGAGCTGTTTTTT
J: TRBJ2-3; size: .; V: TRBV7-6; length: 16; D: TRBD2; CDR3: CASSPRAGAAGDTQYF; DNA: TGTGCCAGCAGCCCGCGAGCGGGAGCGGCTGGAGATACGCAGTATTTT
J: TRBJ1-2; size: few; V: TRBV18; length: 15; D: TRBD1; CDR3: CASSRGQGANYGYTF; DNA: TGTGCCAGCTCACGAGGACAGGGAGCTAACTATGGCTACACCTTC
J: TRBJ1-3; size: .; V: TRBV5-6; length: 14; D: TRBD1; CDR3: CASSHRGGGNTIYF; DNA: TGTGCCAGCAGCCACAGGGGTGGGGGAAACACCATATATTTT
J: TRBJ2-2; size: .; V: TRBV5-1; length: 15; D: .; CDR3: CASRGGARDTGELFF; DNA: TGCGCCAGCAGAGGAGGGGCGCGGGACACCGGGGAGCTGTTTTTT
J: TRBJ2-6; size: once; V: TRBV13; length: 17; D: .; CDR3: CASSLMRSGLGANVLTF; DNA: TGTGCCAGCAGCTTAATGCGGAGTGGTCTGGGGGCCAACGTCCTGACTTTC
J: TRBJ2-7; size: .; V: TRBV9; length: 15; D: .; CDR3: CASSPRFPRSDEQYF; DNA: TGTGCCAGCAGCCCCCGCTTCCCCCGATCGGACGAGCAGTACTTC
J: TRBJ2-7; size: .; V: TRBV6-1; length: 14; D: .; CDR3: CASSEMQGYYEQYF; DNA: TGTGCCAGCAGTGAAATGCAGGGATACTACGAGCAGTACTTC
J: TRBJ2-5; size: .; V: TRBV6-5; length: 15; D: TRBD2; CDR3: CASGRTSGREETQYF; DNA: TGTGCCAGCGGCCGTACGAGCGGGAGGGAAGAGACCCAGTACTTC
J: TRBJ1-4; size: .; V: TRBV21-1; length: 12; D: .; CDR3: CASRVLSEKLFF; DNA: TGTGCCAGCCGGGTATTGAGTGAAAAACTGTTTTTT
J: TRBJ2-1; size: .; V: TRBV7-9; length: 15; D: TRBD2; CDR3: CASSSSGLELNEQFF; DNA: TGTGCCAGCAGCTCTTCGGGACTAGAGCTGAATGAGCAGTTCTTC
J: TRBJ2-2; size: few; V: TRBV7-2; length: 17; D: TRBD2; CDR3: CASSFPRGVDSGGELFF; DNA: TGTGCCAGCAGCTTTCCTCGGGGGGTTGATTCGGGCGGGGAGCTGTTTTTT
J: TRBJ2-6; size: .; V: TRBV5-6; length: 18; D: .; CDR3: CASSAPWTWNSGANVLTF; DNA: TGTGCCAGCAGCGCACCCTGGACTTGGAACTCTGGGGCCAACGTCCTGACTTTC
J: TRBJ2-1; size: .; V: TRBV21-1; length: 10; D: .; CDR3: CASYENEQFF; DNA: TGTGCCAGCTACGAGAATGAGCAGTTCTTC
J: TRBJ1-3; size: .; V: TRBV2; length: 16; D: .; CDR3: CASSAGARFSGNTIYF; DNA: TGTGCCAGCAGTGCGGGCGCTCGGTTCTCTGGAAACACCATATATTTT
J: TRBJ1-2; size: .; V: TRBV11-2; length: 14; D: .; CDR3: CASSFLDKGPGYTF; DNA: TGTGCCAGCAGCTTTCTGGACAAAGGGCCTGGCTACACCTTC
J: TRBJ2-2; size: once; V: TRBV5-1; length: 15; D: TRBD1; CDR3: CASSTDRTNTGELFF; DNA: TGCGCCAGCAGCACGGACAGGACGAACACCGGGGAGCTGTTTTTT
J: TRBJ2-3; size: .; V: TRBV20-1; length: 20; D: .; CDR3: CSASLYSAAGDTTGTDTQYF; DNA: TGCAGTGCTAGTTTGTACTCCGCGGCGGGGGACACGACTGGCACAGATACGCAGTATTTT
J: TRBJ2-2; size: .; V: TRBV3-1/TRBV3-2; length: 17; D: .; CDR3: CASSQDLETTNTGELFF; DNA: TGTGCCAGCAGCCAAGATCTGGAGACAACGAACACCGGGGAGCTGTTTTTT
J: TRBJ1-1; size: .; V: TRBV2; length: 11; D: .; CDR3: CASSDAGEAFF; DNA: TGTGCCAGCAGTGACGCAGGGGAAGCTTTCTTT
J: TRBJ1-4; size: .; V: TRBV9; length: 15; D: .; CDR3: CASSVGAAGIEKLFF; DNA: TGTGCCAGCAGCGTAGGGGCTGCAGGTATCGAAAAACTGTTTTTT
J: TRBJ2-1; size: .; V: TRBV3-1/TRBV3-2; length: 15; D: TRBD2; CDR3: CASSQVAGVPDEQFF; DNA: TGTGCCAGCAGCCAAGTAGCGGGAGTTCCCGATGAGCAGTTCTTC